The present TCR beta chain was sequenced within a study of brain T cells in children with intractable seizures. The time point: blood from clinic visit 5 months post-surgery; TSC patient then seizure free. This clone was counted once. Produced via immunoSEQ multiplex PCR; TCRdb's table is partial and in-frame only. The sample holds hundreds of thousands of clones, over 85% seen once. The V gene lost 2 bases and the J gene lost 6 bases, with 16 bases spanning the gap. This CDR3 comprises 15 residues. Germline V gene data show CDR1 as MNHEY and CDR2 as SMNVEV (reference sequence). The sequences come from peripheral blood, collected roughly 5 months after surgery. The receptor was derived from a boy under two years old with tuberous sclerosis and intractable seizures. V and J are TRBV27 and TRBJ2-5, with a possible D match to TRBD2 (5 bases). The CDR3 DNA reads TGTGCCAGCAGTTTAAACACACCCACGGGAAAGACCCAGTACTTC. Its protein product is CASSLNTPTGKTQYF.